This T cell receptor (beta chain) was sequenced during a study of blood T cells in healthy people across ages. Regarding the study as a whole: Comparison with aged donors showed that long-lived donors had more naive CD4+ cells and higher diversity.

A second PCR of 7 to 11 cycles used a sample-barcoded 5' primer and a J-beta primer mix. TCRdb redid the calling of the 5' RACE reads with MiXCR, one entry per CDR3 protein. In the table there are roughly 1.6 million distinct CDR3 sequences, about 31% of which are singletons. Regarding this clonotype: The antigen is undetermined.

Peripheral blood from each donor was collected in a volume of 9.5 to 10 milliliters. This CDR3 contains 16 residues. Germline V lookup: CDR1 LGHNA, CDR2 YNFKEQ. The V gene lost 5 bases and the J gene lost 1 base, with 17 bases spanning the gap. V and J are TRBV4-2 and TRBJ2-5, with TRBD2 as a possible D gene (5 bases). The sequence came from a woman aged 25 to 39 in good health. The sample taken for sequencing was blood. The CDR3 region is CASSLAQQGFQETQYF. As DNA, the CDR3 is TGTGCCAGCAGCTTAGCGCAACAAGGCTTCCAAGAGACCCAGTACTTC.